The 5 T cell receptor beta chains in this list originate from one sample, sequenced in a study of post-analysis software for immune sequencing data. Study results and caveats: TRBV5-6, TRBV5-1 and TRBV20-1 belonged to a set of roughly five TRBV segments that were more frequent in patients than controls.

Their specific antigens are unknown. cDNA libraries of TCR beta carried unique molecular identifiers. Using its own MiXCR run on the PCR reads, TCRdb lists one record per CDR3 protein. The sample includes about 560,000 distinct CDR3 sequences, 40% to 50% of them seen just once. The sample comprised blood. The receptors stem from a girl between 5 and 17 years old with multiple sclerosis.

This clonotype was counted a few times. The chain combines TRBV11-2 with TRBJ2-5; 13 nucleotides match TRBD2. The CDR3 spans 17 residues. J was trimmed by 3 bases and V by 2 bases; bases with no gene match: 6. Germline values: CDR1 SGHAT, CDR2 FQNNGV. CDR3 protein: CASSLSRTSGGEETQYF. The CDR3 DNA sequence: TGTGCCAGCAGCTTATCCCGGACTAGCGGGGGAGAAGAGACCCAGTACTTC.

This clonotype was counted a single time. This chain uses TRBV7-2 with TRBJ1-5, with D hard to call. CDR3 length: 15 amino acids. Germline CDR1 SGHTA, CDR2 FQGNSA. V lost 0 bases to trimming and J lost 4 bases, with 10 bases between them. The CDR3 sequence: CASSLAGSLNQPQHF. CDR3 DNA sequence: TGTGCCAGCAGCTTAGCGGGCAGCCTTAATCAGCCCCAGCATTTT. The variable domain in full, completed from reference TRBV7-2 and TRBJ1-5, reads GAGVSQSPSNKVTEKGKDVELRCDPISGHTALYWYRQSLGQGLEFLIYFQGNSAPDKSGLPSDRFSAERTGGSVSTLTIQRTQQEDSAVYLCASSLAGSLNQPQHFGDGTRLSIL.

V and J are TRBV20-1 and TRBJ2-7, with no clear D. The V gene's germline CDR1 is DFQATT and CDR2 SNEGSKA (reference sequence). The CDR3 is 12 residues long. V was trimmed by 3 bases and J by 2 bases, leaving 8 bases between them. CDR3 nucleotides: TGCAGTGCTAGTCCCCCCACCTACGAGCAGTACTTC. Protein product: CSASPPTYEQYF.

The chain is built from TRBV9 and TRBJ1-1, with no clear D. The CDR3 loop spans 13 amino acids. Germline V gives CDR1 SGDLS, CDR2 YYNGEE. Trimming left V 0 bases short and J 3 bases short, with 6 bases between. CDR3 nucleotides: TGTGCCAGCAGCGTAGCTGTGGACACTGAAGCTTTCTTT. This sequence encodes CASSVAVDTEAFF.

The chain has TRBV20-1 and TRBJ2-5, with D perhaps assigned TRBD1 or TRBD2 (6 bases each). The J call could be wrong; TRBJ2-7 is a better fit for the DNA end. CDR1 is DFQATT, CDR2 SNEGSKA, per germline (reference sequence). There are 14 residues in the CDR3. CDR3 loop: CSARDTGATYEQYF. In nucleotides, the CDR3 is TGCAGTGCTAGAGATACGGGGGCGACATACGAGCAGTACTTC.